This passage covers 32 T cell receptor delta chains from one sample sequenced in a study of gamma-delta chains in newborns, infants, children. TCRdb reprocessed the reads through CATT. The sample has over 2,000 delta-chain clones; 5.5% to 8% are singletons. Sequenced sample: blood. Receptors originate from a child who was a newborn, infant or young child, either healthy, febrile or measles-vaccinated (not recorded which).

This clone has more than one count but fewer than ten. The protein TCRdb lists belongs to a much larger clone and differs from this DNA's translation at residue 8, which points to a read error; the protein shown is made from the DNA. The V gene is TRDV2, the J gene TRDJ3; tentative D call: TRDD3 (6 bases). Germline V gives CDR1 GEAIGNYY, CDR2 EKD. CDR3 size: 18 residues. V was shortened by 0 bases and J by 0 bases, with 11 bases between the two germline ends. CDR3 amino acids: CACDTVGASSWDTRQMFF. Here the CDR3 DNA reads TGTGCCTGTGACACCGTGGGGGCAAGCTCCTGGGACACCCGACAGATGTTTTTC.

The chain has TRDV1 and TRDJ1; 9 bases are a match to TRDD3. The CDR3 runs to 18 residues. Trimming removed 4 bases from V and 7 bases from J; junction bases left unmatched: 19. CDR1 is TSWWSYY, CDR2 QGS, per germline. CDR3 sequence: CALGAHCLVLGDALKLIF. CDR3 DNA: TGTGCTCTTGGGGCTCACTGCCTCGTACTGGGGGACGCGCTTAAACTCATCTTT.

Regarding this clone: TCRdb records a much larger clone's protein for this DNA, with a difference at residue 14 that likely arises from a read error; the protein given is the translation of the DNA. Here the CDR3 DNA reads TGTGCCTGTGACACCGTGGGGGATACCTGGGACACCCGACATATGTTTTTC. Translating gives CACDTVGDTWDTRHMFF. V and J are TRDV2 and TRDJ3; 10 bases are a match to TRDD3. This CDR3 contains 17 residues. The germline V gene encodes CDR1 GEAIGNYY and CDR2 EKD.

This clone was seen more than once but under ten times. This may stem from a read error, because a much larger clone lies one nucleotide away. The chain recombines TRDV2 with TRDJ3; 9 bases are shared with TRDD3. The CDR3 length is 20 residues. Germline CDR1 GEAIGNYY, CDR2 EKD. The CDR3 sequence is CACDATTGGRSSWDTRRMFF. CDR3 coding DNA: TGTGCCTGTGACGCAACTACTGGGGGACGGAGCTCCTGGGACACCCGACGGATGTTTTTC.

This clone is termed large. Additional DNA sequences in this sample encode the identical CDR3. The chain links TRDV2 to TRDJ3; 10 bases line up with TRDD3. V lost 0 bases, J lost 0 bases, and 7 bases stayed unmatched. The germline gives CDR1 GEAIGNYY, CDR2 EKD. The CDR3 length is 20 residues. CDR3 bases: TGTGCCTGTGACACCGTTACTGGGGGATCGAGCTCCTGGGACACCCGACAGATGTTTTTC. Translating gives CACDTVTGGSSSWDTRQMFF.

Details on this clone: A far larger clone is a single base away, which makes a read error likely. Additional DNA sequences in this sample encode the identical CDR3. The chain is built from TRDV2 and TRDJ3, with D tentatively TRDD3 (6 bases). The CDR3 is made up of 19 amino acids. Trimming left V 0 bases short and J 0 bases short, with 14 bases between. Germline assignment: CDR1 GEAIGNYY and CDR2 EKD. The CDR3 DNA reads as TGTGCCTGTGACACCGTCCAAGGGATAGACTCCTGGGACACCCGACAGATGTTTTTC. Translating it yields CACDTVQGIDSWDTRQMFF.

V is TRDV1 and J is TRDJ1, with D possibly TRDD3 on 6 matching bases. CDR1 is TSWWSYY and CDR2 is QGS in the germline V gene. V lost 11 bases, J lost 1 base, and 47 bases lay in between. CDR3 length: 24 residues. This chain's CDR3 is CASGGISTCLRRGDANKCTDKLIF. The CDR3 coding sequence is TGTGCTAGTGGGGGTATAAGCACATGCCTCAGACGGGGGGACGCAAACAAGTGCACCGATAAACTCATCTTT.

With regard to this clone: The protein TCRdb lists belongs to a much larger clone and differs from this DNA's translation at residue 3, which points to a read error; the protein shown is made from the DNA. The J gene is TRDJ3, the V gene TRDV2; 11 bases fit TRDD3. Germline CDR1 is GEAIGNYY and CDR2 is EKD. This CDR3 region has 19 residues. Here the CDR3 DNA reads TGTGCCCGTGACGGAATACTGGGGGATAGCTCCTGGGACACCCGACAGATGTTTTTC. It codes for CARDGILGDSSWDTRQMFF.

With regard to this clone: A much larger clone is a single base away; this may be a read error. The rearrangement joins TRDV1 to TRDJ1, with 12 bases lining up with TRDD3. The junction had 31 bases not matched to a gene; V was cut back by 1 base and J by 7 bases. Germline-derived CDR1 and CDR2 are TSWWSYY and QGS. The CDR3 spans 24 residues. The CDR3 bases are TGTGCTCTTGGGGAACGGCCTCAGGGGCACCCACTAGCTGGGGGATACGCGAGGAGCGTTAAACTCATCTTT. It translates to CALGERPQGHPLAGGYARSVKLIF.

This clone is termed large. Other DNA sequences within the sample encode an identical CDR3. V is TRDV2 and J is TRDJ3; 7 nucleotides match TRDD3. Trimming took 1 base from V and 0 from J; bases not matched to a gene: 11. From germline, CDR1 is GEAIGNYY and CDR2 EKD. This CDR3 has 20 residues. This CDR3 is CACDTLFTGESSWDTRQMFF. For the CDR3, the DNA is TGTGCCTGTGACACACTGTTCACTGGGGAGAGCTCCTGGGACACCCGACAGATGTTTTTC.

With respect to this clone: Compared with germline, one end of the junction differs, possibly owing to a read error. This chain uses TRDV2 with TRDJ3, with D possibly TRDD3 on 6 matching bases. CDR1 and CDR2 from the germline V gene are GEAIGNYY and EKD. The CDR3 covers 20 residues. The CDR3 DNA follows: TGTGCCTGTGATCTTGGACGTGGGGATCCTAGCTCCTGGGAAACCCGACAGATGTTTTTC. Its protein is CACDLGRGDPSSWETRQMFF.

In the case of this clone: TCRdb's protein for this DNA is that of a much larger clone and differs from the translation at residue 12, likely a read error; the protein shown is the DNA translation. V gene TRDV2 combines with J gene TRDJ2; TRDD3 matches 11 bases. This CDR3 spans 15 amino acids. Germline V CDR1 and CDR2: GEAIGNYY, EKD. CDR3 in amino acids: CACDLLGDRTAKLFF. The CDR3 DNA reads TGTGCCTGTGATCTACTGGGGGATAGGACAGCAAAACTCTTCTTT.

This clone counts as medium-sized. This may be a read error: a much more frequent sequence differs by one nucleotide. CDR3: CACDSSTGGCLSDKLIF. In DNA form, the CDR3 reads TGTGCCTGTGACTCAAGTACTGGGGGATGCTTATCCGATAAACTCATCTTT. V is TRDV2 and J is TRDJ1, with 10 bases identical to TRDD3. Germline V gene lookup returns CDR1 GEAIGNYY and CDR2 EKD. J lost 3 bases, V lost 3 bases, and 12 bases had no gene match. CDR3 length: 17 residues.

This clone appeared a few times. An end of the junction differs from the germline gene, which may be a read error. Other DNA sequences in this sample translate to the same CDR3. The V gene is TRDV2, the J gene TRDJ3; a possible D gene is TRDD3 (6 bases). Germline assignment: CDR1 GEAIGNYY and CDR2 EKD. The CDR3 is made up of 18 amino acids. The CDR3 reads CACDTVGVRSWDTRQMFF. CDR3 in DNA: TGTGCCTGCGACACCGTGGGGGTTCGCTCCTGGGACACCCGACAGATGTTTTTC.

Within the sample, this clone is medium-sized. A much larger clone differs by one base, so this may be a read error. Other DNA sequences in the sample encode the same CDR3. V gene TRDV2 combines with J gene TRDJ2, with 10 nucleotides matching TRDD3. V dropped 3 bases and J dropped 3; count of bases not matched to a gene: 3. CDR1 and CDR2 from the germline V gene are GEAIGNYY and EKD. The length of the CDR3 is 15 residues. CDR3 sequence (DNA): TGTGCCTGTGACCTACTGGGGGATCTGACAGCACAACTCTTCTTT. It is translated as CACDLLGDLTAQLFF.

For this clone: This may come from a read error, since a much larger clone is one base off. The chain has TRDV2 and TRDJ3; 8 bases are a match to TRDD3. V was pared by 2 bases and J by 0 bases, with 8 bases of the junction left unmatched. Germline lookup yields CDR1 GEAIGNYY and CDR2 EKD. CDR3 length equals 19 residues. The CDR3 spells CACDNLLGASSWDTRQMFF. Here the CDR3 DNA reads TGTGCCTGTGACAATCTACTGGGGGCCAGCTCCTGGGACACCCGACAGATGTTTTTC.

This clone was observed a few times. Possible read error: a much larger clone is one base away. The CDR3 is CAWDSIGSWDTRQMFF. The CDR3 DNA follows: TGTGCCTGGGACAGTATAGGCTCCTGGGACACCCGACAGATGTTTTTC. The V call is TRDV2, the J call TRDJ3, with D unresolved. Germline V gene data show CDR1 as GEAIGNYY and CDR2 as EKD. The CDR3 is 16 amino acids.

This clone was detected a few times. TCRdb's protein, taken from a much larger clone, differs from this DNA's translation at residue 8, likely owing to a read error; the protein displayed comes from the DNA. V is TRDV2 and J is TRDJ3; TRDD3 might be the D (5 bases). Trimming removed 0 bases from V and 2 bases from J, with 10 bases in between. Germline V lookup: CDR1 GEAIGNYY, CDR2 EKD. The CDR3 is made up of 17 amino acids. CDR3 sequence: CACDTVGNTWDTRQMFF. The CDR3 DNA is TGTGCCTGTGACACCGTGGGGAATACCTGGGACACCCGACAGATGTTTTTC.

This clone is classed as medium-sized (0.01 to 0.1%). At the DNA level, this CDR3 is encoded by other sequences in the same sample as well. The chain has TRDV2 and TRDJ3, with a tentative D call TRDD3 (6 bases). Per the germline V gene, CDR1 is GEAIGNYY and CDR2 is EKD. The CDR3 has 18 residues. The V gene lost 3 bases and the J gene lost 2 bases, with 16 bases spanning the gap. Here the CDR3 reads CACDPVGDFTWDTRQMFF. The CDR3 DNA sequence: TGTGCCTGTGACCCGGTTGGGGATTTCACCTGGGACACCCGACAGATGTTTTTC.

Comment on this clone: Being one base from a much bigger clone, this may be a read error. Other DNA sequences of this sample code for an identical CDR3. The rearrangement uses TRDV2 and TRDJ2; 12 positions match TRDD3. Germline assignment: CDR1 GEAIGNYY and CDR2 EKD. J was trimmed by 0 bases and V by 3 bases; bases with no gene match: 7. The CDR3 length is 18 residues. The CDR3 sequence is CACDPLGDTRALTAQLFF. The CDR3 DNA reads TGTGCCTGTGACCCACTGGGGGATACAAGGGCTTTGACAGCACAACTCTTCTTT.

Judged by abundance, this clone is medium-sized (0.01 to 0.1%). A clone one base away is much larger, so this may be a read error. This chain uses TRDV2 with TRDJ3; D possibly corresponds to TRDD3 (6 bases). The CDR3 contains 19 residues. The germline gives CDR1 GEAIGNYY, CDR2 EKD. CDR3 region: CACDTDGGLISWDTRKMFF. In DNA, the CDR3 is TGTGCCTGTGACACCGACGGGGGACTTATCTCCTGGGACACCCGAAAGATGTTTTTC.

As concerns this clone: The protein in TCRdb stems from a much larger clone and differs at residue 11 from this DNA's translation, likely a read error; here the protein is translated from the DNA. V usage is TRDV2 and J usage is TRDJ3; maybe TRDD3 (5 bases). Germline V lookup: CDR1 GEAIGNYY, CDR2 EKD. The CDR3 runs 18 residues. Here the CDR3 reads CACDTVEGSSCDTRQMFF. The CDR3, as DNA: TGTGCCTGTGACACCGTTGAGGGGAGCTCCTGTGACACCCGACAGATGTTTTTC.

Note on this clone: TCRdb's entry gives the protein of a much larger clone, which mismatches this DNA's translation at residue 15, likely from a read error; the protein reported here is translated from the DNA. The chain links TRDV2 to TRDJ3, with 9 bases fitting TRDD3. The CDR3 is made up of 18 amino acids. CDR1 GEAIGNYY and CDR2 EKD come from the germline V gene. The CDR3 nucleotides read TGTGCCTGTGACGTACTGGGGGACAGCTCCTGGGACACCCGAAAGATGTTTTTC. It yields the protein CACDVLGDSSWDTRKMFF.

With regard to this clone: A clone one base away is much larger, so this may be a read error. V usage is TRDV2 and J usage is TRDJ2, with TRDD3 matching over 13 bases. CDR1 and CDR2 from the germline V gene are GEAIGNYY and EKD. The CDR3 is 15 residues long. CDR3: CACDILGDTTAKLFF. CDR3 nucleotides: TGTGCCTGTGACATACTGGGGGATACGACAGCAAAACTCTTCTTT.

Concerning this clone: This could be a read error, since a much larger clone is one nucleotide away. This rearrangement joins TRDV2 to TRDJ3; 7 bases are shared with TRDD3. Germline CDR1 is GEAIGNYY and CDR2 is EKD. This CDR3 region has 21 residues. The CDR3 loop reads CACDPLGGDPLRSWDTRKMFF. Written as DNA, the CDR3 is TGTGCCTGTGACCCTCTGGGGGGAGATCCCCTCCGCTCCTGGGACACCCGAAAGATGTTTTTC.

About this clone: A single base is all that separates this from a far larger clone, so a read error is likely. This CDR3 reads CALGESLRRPSCVGDTGLPYTDKLIF. CDR3 nucleotide sequence: TGTGCTCTTGGGGAATCTCTACGAAGGCCTTCCTGCGTGGGGGATACGGGATTACCTTACACCGATAAACTCATCTTT. The gene calls are TRDV1 and TRDJ1; 11 positions agree with TRDD3. The CDR3 is made up of 26 amino acids. The junction had 32 bases not matched to a gene; V was cut back by 2 bases and J by 0 bases. CDR1 is TSWWSYY, CDR2 QGS, per germline.

This clone was detected only a few times. TCRdb pairs this DNA with a much larger clone's protein that differs at residue 13, likely a read error; the protein shown was translated from the DNA. This sequence joins TRDV2 and TRDJ3; 7 bases match TRDD3. The CDR3 contains 19 residues. Per germline, CDR1 GEAIGNYY and CDR2 EKD. CDR3 sequence: CACDSLGDKSSWYTRQMFF. The CDR3 DNA is TGTGCCTGTGACTCTTTGGGGGACAAAAGCTCCTGGTACACCCGACAGATGTTTTTC.

This clone was counted a few times. This may come from a read error, since a much larger clone is one base off. Distinct nucleotide sequences in the sample also encode this CDR3. The chain has TRDV2 and TRDJ3, with 12 nucleotides matching TRDD3. The CDR3 has 17 amino acids. The V gene's germline CDR1 is GEAIGNYY and CDR2 EKD. This chain's CDR3 is CACDILGDTWDTRQMFF. DNA of the CDR3: TGTGCCTGTGACATACTGGGGGATACCTGGGACACCCGACAGATGTTCTTC.

This clone showed up just a few times. A clone one base away is much larger, so this may be a read error. The sample holds other DNA sequences that translate to the same CDR3. The chain combines TRDV2 with TRDJ3; 12 bases fit TRDD3. This CDR3 spans 21 amino acids. Germline V gene sequence: CDR1 GEAIGNYY, CDR2 EKD. In DNA form, the CDR3 reads TGTGCCTGTGACACCTTACTGGGGGATACTCGACGCTCCTGGGACACTCGACAGATGTTTTTC. As protein: CACDTLLGDTRRSWDTRQMFF.

A few counts support this clone. TCRdb's protein, taken from a much larger clone, differs from this DNA's translation at residue 3, likely owing to a read error; the protein displayed comes from the DNA. V is TRDV2 and J is TRDJ3; TRDD3 aligns across 11 bases. This CDR3 is 18 amino acids long. The germline CDR1 and CDR2 sequences are GEAIGNYY and EKD. The DNA of the CDR3 is TGTGCCCGTGATCATGTACTGGGGGATACCTGGGACACCCGACAGATGTTTTTC. Translation: CARDHVLGDTWDTRQMFF.

This clone is termed large. The same CDR3 arises from other DNA sequences in this sample as well. The chain combines TRDV2 with TRDJ2; TRDD3 aligns across 12 bases. CDR1 and CDR2 from the germline V gene are GEAIGNYY and EKD. The ends lost 2 bases at V and 4 bases at J; junction bases unmatched: 1. This CDR3 contains 15 residues. The CDR3 protein is CACDKLGDTTAQLFF. In DNA form, the CDR3 reads TGTGCCTGTGACAAACTGGGGGATACGACAGCACAACTCTTCTTT.

This clone was counted only a few times. This is likely an artifact of a read error, given a far larger clone one base away. Other DNA sequences of this sample code for an identical CDR3. The V gene is TRDV2, the J gene TRDJ3; 11 positions match TRDD3. The CDR3 runs 20 residues. Germline V gene sequence: CDR1 GEAIGNYY, CDR2 EKD. CDR3 sequence (DNA): TGTGCCTGTGACAAAGTACTGGGGGATATGAGCTCCTGGGACACCCGACAGATGTTCTTC. Translated, it gives CACDKVLGDMSSWDTRQMFF.